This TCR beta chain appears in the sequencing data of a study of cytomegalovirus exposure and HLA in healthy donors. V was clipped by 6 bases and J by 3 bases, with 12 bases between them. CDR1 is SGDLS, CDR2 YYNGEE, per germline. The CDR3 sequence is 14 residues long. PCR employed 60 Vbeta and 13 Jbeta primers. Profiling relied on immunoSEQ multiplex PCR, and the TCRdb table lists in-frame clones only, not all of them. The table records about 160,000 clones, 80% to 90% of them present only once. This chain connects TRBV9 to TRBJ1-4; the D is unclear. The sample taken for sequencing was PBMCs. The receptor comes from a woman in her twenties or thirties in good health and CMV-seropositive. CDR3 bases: TGTGCCAGCAACATGAACGGGGCTAATGAAAAACTGTTTTTT. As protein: CASNMNGANEKLFF.